What follows are 11 T cell receptor beta chains derived from one specimen sequenced in a study of PD-1 blockade in classical Hodgkin lymphoma (dated by TCRdb to 2020 to 2022). Per the publication, the time point label means: cycle 1 day 1 (C1D1), immediately before nivolumab initiation. Every trial patient had relapsed following autologous stem cell transplantation, and prior brentuximab vedotin exposure was what differed among cohorts A, B and C. The receptor library was made with the immunoSEQ multiplex PCR assay. This is the immuneACCESS table as TCRdb keeps it, with only in-frame sequences that have V and J called. A part of the clones is gone; compared with another copy, unresolved V genes explain less than half, and the rest is unexplained. The sample table holds 40,000 or so clones, of which around 87% were seen once. The ten largest make up 9% of the sample. Source: peripheral blood mononuclear cells (PBMCs), taken at baseline. Source of these receptors: a human donor with classical Hodgkin lymphoma.

The rearrangement uses TRBV4-3 and TRBJ1-1; no clear D. CDR1 LGHNA and CDR2 YSLEER come from the germline V gene. CDR3 size: 14 residues. Between the trimmed V and J ends, which lost 0 bases and 1 base, there was a span of 6 bases. CDR3 residues: CASSQEPGNTEAFF. CDR3 bases: TGCGCCAGCAGCCAAGAGCCAGGGAACACTGAAGCTTTCTTT.

The J gene is TRBJ2-5, the V gene TRBV10-3; D is ambiguous. Between the trimmed V and J ends, which lost 6 bases and 3 bases, there was a span of 5 bases. Germline-derived CDR1 and CDR2 are ENHRY and SYGVKD. This CDR3 contains 11 residues. CDR3 in amino acids: CAISSEETQYF. The CDR3 DNA reads as TGTGCCATCAGCTCTGAAGAGACCCAGTACTTC.

The chain combines TRBV15 with TRBJ1-4; no reliable D call. This CDR3 is built from 17 residues. Germline CDR1 is LNHNV and CDR2 is YYDKDF (reference sequence). V was shortened by 0 bases and J by 2 bases, with 13 bases between the two germline ends. The CDR3 nucleotides read TGTGCCACCAGCAGAGATCGGCGGGTAGTCACTAATGAAAAACTGTTTTTT. Translated, it gives CATSRDRRVVTNEKLFF.

This clone is labeled medium-sized. This chain uses TRBV11-3 with TRBJ2-1, with D perhaps TRBD1 (6 bases). There are 12 residues in the CDR3. V gave up 0 bases and J gave up 10 bases, with 7 bases separating them. Germline V gene sequence: CDR1 SGHNT, CDR2 YENEEA. This CDR3 is CASSLEGTEQFF. CDR3 coding DNA: TGTGCCAGCAGCTTAGAGGGGACAGAGCAGTTCTTC.

The chain combines TRBV5-4 with TRBJ2-2; 11 bases agree with TRBD1. The CDR3 is 15 residues long. The germline gives CDR1 SGHNT, CDR2 YYREEE (reference sequence). Trimming at V came to 3 bases and at J to 5 bases, leaving 3 bases not matched to a gene. CDR3 DNA sequence: TGTGCCAGCAGCTACGGACAGGGGGCGACCGGGGAGCTGTTTTTT. This gives the protein CASSYGQGATGELFF.

The V gene is TRBV7-3, the J gene TRBJ1-5; no definite D call. The CDR3 sequence is 15 residues long. Trimming pared 2 bases from V and 5 bases from J, leaving 13 bases between. Germline V gene sequence: CDR1 SGHTA, CDR2 FQGTGA. CDR3 sequence reads: CASSLGCRVHQPQHF. CDR3 nucleotide sequence: TGTGCCAGCAGCTTAGGGTGCCGGGTTCATCAGCCCCAGCATTTT. The whole variable domain, filled in from reference TRBV7-3 and TRBJ1-5, reads GAGVSQTPSNKVTEKGKYVELRCDPISGHTALYWYRQSLGQGPEFLIYFQGTGAADDSGLPNDRFFAVRPEGSVSTLKIQRTERGDSAVYLCASSLGCRVHQPQHFGDGTRLSIL.

This clone was seen a single time. The rearrangement links TRBV6-1 to TRBJ2-5; 7 bases are shared with TRBD2. Germline V gene data show CDR1 as MNHNS and CDR2 as SASEGT. The J segment lost 2 bases and the V segment lost 4 bases, leaving 10 bases of the junction unmatched. The CDR3 covers 16 residues. The CDR3 nucleotides read TGTGCCAGCAGTGGTCCAGCGGGGACCCTTCAAGAGACCCAGTACTTC. As protein: CASSGPAGTLQETQYF.

The chain employs TRBV5-1 and TRBJ1-1; D call uncertain. V shed 2 bases and J shed 1 base, with 12 bases lying between them. The CDR3 covers 15 residues. Germline CDR1 SGHRS, CDR2 YFSETQ. The CDR3 sequence is CASSFVGGWNTEAFF. CDR3 bases: TGCGCCAGCAGCTTTGTTGGTGGGTGGAACACTGAAGCTTTCTTT.

V usage is TRBV27 and J usage is TRBJ2-4; 14 bases fit TRBD2. The J segment lost 6 bases and the V segment lost 6 bases, leaving 4 bases of the junction unmatched. The CDR3 consists of 15 residues. CDR1 MNHEY and CDR2 SMNVEV come from the germline V gene (reference sequence). The DNA of the CDR3 is TGTGCCAGCAGCCCTGGGACTAGCGGGAGAAACATTCAGTACTTC. Translated, it gives CASSPGTSGRNIQYF.

The chain employs TRBV30 and TRBJ2-5; TRBD1 matches 7 bases. Germline CDR1 GTSNPN, CDR2 SVGIG (reference sequence). V shed 5 bases, J shed 4 bases, and the junction held 7 bases outside the gene matches. This CDR3 contains 13 residues. The CDR3 sequence: CAWDRVSGETQYF. Here the CDR3 DNA reads TGTGCCTGGGACAGGGTGAGCGGAGAGACCCAGTACTTC.

CDR3 protein: CASSPGVDTDTQYF. DNA of the CDR3: TGTGCCAGCTCACCAGGGGTGGACACAGATACGCAGTATTTT. The rearrangement uses TRBV18 and TRBJ2-3; no clear D gene. CDR1 is KGHSH and CDR2 is LQKENI in the germline V gene. The CDR3 length is 14 residues. Trimming pared 2 bases from V and 2 bases from J, leaving 8 bases between. The variable domain in full, completed from reference TRBV18 and TRBJ2-3, reads NAGVMQNPRHLVRRRGQEARLRCSPMKGHSHVYWYRQLPEEGLKFMVYLQKENIIDESGMPKERFSAEFPKEGPSILRIQQVVRGDSAAYFCASSPGVDTDTQYFGPGTRLTVL.